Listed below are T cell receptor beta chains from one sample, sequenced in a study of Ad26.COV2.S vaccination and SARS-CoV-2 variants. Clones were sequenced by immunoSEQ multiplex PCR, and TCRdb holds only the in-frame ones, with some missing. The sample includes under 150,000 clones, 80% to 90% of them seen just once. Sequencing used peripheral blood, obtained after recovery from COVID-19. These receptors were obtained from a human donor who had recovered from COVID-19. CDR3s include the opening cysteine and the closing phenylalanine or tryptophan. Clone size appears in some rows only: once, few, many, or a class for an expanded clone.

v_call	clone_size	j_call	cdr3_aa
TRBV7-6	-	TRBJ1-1	CASSSNPGGHTEAFF
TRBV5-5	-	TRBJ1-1	CASSVMPERNTEAFF
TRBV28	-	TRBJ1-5	CASSSSGHQPQHF
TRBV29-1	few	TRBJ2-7	CSVDSPRAYEQYF
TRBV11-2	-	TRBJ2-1	CASSPGLAGYNEQFF
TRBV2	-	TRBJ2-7	CASSEAPKYEQYF
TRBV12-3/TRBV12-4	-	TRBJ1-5	CASKVGQQPQHF
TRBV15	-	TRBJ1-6	CATSSDRARSPLHF
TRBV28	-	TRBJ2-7	CASSLVTGGAYEQYF
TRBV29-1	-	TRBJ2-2	CSVRVAGELFF
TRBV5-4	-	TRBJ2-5	CASSLYGVYETQYF